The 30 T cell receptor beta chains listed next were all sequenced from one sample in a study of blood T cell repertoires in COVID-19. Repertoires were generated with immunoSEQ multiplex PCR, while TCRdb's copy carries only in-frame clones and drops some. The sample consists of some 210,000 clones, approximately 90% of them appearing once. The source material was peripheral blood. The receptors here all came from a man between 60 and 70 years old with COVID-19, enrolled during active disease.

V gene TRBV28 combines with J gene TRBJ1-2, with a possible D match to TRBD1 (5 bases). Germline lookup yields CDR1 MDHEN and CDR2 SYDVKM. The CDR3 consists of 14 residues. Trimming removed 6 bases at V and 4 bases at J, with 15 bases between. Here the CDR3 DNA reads TGTGCCAGCAGACAGATAGGGGTTAGCTATGGCTACACCTTC. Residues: CASRQIGVSYGYTF.

Here the CDR3 reads CASSQTRNTEAFF. In DNA form, the CDR3 reads TGTGCCAGCAGTCAGACTCGGAACACTGAAGCTTTCTTT. This rearrangement joins TRBV6-5 to TRBJ1-1; D unresolved. The CDR3 loop spans 13 amino acids. Trimming took 5 bases from V and 1 from J, leaving 8 bases between them. The germline V gene encodes CDR1 MNHEY and CDR2 SVGAGI.

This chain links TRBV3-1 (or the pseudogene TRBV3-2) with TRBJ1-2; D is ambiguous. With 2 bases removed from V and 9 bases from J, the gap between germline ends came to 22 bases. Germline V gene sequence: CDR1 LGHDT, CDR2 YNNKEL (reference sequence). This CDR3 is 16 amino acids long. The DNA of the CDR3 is TGTGCCAGCAGCCAACCGGCCCGAAATTCGCCTGGGCGCTACACCTTC. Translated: CASSQPARNSPGRYTF.

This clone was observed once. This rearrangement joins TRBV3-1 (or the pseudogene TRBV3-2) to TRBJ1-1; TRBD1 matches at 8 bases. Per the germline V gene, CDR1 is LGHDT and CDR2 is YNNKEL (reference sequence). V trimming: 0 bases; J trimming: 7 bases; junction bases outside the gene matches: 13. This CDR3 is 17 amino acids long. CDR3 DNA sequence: TGTGCCAGCAGCCAAGAAACGGTGACCAGGGGGCGGGGTGAAGCTTTCTTT. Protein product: CASSQETVTRGRGEAFF.

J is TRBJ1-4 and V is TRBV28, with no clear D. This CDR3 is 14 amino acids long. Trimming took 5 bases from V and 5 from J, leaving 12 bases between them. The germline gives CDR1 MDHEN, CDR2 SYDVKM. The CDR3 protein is CASSLRGGNEKLFF. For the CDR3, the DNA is TGTGCCAGCAGTCTCCGCGGAGGGAATGAAAAACTGTTTTTT.

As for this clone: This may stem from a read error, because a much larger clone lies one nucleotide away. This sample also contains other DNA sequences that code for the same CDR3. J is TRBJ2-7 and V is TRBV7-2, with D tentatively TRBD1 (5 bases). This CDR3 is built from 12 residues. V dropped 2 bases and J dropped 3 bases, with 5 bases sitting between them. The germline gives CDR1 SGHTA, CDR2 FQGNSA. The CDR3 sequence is CASSLQGYEQYF. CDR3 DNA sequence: TGTGCCAGCAGCTTACAGGGCTACGAGCAGTACTTC.

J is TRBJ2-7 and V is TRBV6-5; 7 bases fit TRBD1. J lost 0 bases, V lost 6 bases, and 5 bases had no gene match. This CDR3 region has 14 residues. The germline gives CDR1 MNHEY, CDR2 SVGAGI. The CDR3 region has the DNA TGTGCCAGCAGGGCAAACAGGGGCTCCTACGAGCAGTACTTC. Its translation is CASRANRGSYEQYF.

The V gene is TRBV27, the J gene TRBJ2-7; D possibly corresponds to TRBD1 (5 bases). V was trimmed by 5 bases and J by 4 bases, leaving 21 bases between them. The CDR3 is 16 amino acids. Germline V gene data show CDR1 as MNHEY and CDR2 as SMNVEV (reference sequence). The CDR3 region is CASSPSAGKKTYEQYF. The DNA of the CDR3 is TGTGCCAGCAGTCCATCTGCAGGGAAGAAGACTTACGAGCAGTACTTC.

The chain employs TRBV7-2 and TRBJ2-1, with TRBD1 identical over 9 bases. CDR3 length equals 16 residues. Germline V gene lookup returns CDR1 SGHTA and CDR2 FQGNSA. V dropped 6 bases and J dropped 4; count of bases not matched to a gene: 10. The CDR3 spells CASRPRGGTGYNEQFF. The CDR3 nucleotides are TGTGCCAGCAGACCCCGGGGCGGGACAGGGTACAATGAGCAGTTCTTC.

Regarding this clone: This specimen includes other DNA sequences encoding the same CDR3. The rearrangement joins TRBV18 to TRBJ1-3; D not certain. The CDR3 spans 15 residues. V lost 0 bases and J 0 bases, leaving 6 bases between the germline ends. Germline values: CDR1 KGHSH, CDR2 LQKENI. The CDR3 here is CASSPPGVSGNTIYF. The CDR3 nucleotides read TGTGCCAGCTCACCACCCGGGGTCTCTGGAAACACCATATATTTT.

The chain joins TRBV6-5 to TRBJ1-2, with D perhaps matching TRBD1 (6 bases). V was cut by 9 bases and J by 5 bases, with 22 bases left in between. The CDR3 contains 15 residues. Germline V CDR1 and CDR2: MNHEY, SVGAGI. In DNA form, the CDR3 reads TGTGCCAGTAGCATCGACAGGTCAAAGGAGTATGGCTACACCTTC. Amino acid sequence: CASSIDRSKEYGYTF.

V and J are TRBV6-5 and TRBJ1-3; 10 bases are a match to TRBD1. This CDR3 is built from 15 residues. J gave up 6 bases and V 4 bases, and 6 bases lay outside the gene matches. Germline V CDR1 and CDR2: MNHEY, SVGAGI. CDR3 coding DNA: TGTGCCAGCAGTTCCCTCGGACAGGGGGAAAACACCATATATTTT. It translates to CASSSLGQGENTIYF.

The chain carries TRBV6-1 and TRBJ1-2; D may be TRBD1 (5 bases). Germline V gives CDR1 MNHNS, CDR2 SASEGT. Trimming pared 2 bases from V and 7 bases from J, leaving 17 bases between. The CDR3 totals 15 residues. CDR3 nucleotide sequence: TGTGCCAGCAGTGAATTGGGATTACAGGCTGTTGGCTACACCTTC. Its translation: CASSELGLQAVGYTF.

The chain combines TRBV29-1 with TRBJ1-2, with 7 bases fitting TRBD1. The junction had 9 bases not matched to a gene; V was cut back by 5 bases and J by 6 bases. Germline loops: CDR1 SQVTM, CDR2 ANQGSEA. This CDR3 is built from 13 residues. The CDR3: CSVSGGYSDGYTF. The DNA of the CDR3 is TGCAGCGTTTCAGGGGGATATAGTGATGGCTACACCTTC.

The CDR3 DNA reads as TGTGCCAGCAGCCCTGGGACTAGCGGGAGTGGGAGCATTCAGTACTTC. This sequence encodes CASSPGTSGSGSIQYF. The rearrangement links TRBV7-2 to TRBJ2-4, with 14 bases aligning to TRBD2. Germline CDR1 and CDR2: SGHTA and FQGNSA. CDR3 length equals 16 residues. The ends lost 5 bases at V and 9 bases at J; junction bases unmatched: 9.

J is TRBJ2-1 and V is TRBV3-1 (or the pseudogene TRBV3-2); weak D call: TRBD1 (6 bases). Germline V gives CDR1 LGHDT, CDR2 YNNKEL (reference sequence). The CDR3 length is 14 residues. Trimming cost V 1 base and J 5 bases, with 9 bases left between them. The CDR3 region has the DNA TGTGCCAGCAGCCAAGCGGCAGGGGACAATGAGCAGTTCTTC. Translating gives CASSQAAGDNEQFF.

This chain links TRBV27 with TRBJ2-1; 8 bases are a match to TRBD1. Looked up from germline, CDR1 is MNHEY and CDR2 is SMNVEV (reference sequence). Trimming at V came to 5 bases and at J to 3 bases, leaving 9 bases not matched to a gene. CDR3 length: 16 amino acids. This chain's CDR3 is CASSRGTGGNYNEQFF. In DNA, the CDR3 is TGTGCCAGCAGTCGCGGAACAGGGGGGAACTACAATGAGCAGTTCTTC.

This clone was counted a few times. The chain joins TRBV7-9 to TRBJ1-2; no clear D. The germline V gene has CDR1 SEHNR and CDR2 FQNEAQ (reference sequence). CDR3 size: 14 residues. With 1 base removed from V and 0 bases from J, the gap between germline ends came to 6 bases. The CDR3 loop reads CASSLESSNYGYTF. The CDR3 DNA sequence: TGTGCCAGCAGCTTAGAGAGCTCTAACTATGGCTACACCTTC.

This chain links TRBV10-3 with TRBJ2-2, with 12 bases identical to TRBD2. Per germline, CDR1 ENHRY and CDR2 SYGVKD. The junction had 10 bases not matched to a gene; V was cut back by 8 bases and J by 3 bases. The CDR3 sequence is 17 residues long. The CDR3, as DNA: TGTGCCATCGGCAGGACTAGCGGGGTGGGGCACACCGGGGAGCTGTTTTTT. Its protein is CAIGRTSGVGHTGELFF.

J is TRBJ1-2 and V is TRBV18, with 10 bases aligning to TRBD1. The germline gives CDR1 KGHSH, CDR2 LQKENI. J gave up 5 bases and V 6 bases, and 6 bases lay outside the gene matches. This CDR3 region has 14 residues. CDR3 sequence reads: CASSGQGLSYGYTF. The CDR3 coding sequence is TGTGCCAGCTCGGGACAGGGGCTCTCTTATGGCTACACCTTC.

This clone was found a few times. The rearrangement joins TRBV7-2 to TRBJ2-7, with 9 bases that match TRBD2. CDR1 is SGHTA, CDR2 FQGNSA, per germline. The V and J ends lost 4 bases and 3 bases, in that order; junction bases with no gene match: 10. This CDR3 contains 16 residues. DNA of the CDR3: TGTGCCAGCAGCTCCCAGTCGACTAGCGGTGGCTACGAGCAGTACTTC. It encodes CASSSQSTSGGYEQYF.

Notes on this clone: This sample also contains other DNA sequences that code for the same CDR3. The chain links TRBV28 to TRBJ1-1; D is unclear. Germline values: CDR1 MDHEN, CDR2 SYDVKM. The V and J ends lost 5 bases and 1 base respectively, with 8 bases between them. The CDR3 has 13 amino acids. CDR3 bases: TGTGCCAGCAGTCCCTCGGGGAACACTGAAGCTTTCTTT. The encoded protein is CASSPSGNTEAFF.

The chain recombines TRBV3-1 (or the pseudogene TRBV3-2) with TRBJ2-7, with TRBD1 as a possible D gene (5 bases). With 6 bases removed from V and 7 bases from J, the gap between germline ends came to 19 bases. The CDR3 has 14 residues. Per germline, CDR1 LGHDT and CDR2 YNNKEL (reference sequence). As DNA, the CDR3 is TGTGCCAGCAGGAGTCGGGTAGGGGCGAGTGAGCAGTACTTC. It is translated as CASRSRVGASEQYF.

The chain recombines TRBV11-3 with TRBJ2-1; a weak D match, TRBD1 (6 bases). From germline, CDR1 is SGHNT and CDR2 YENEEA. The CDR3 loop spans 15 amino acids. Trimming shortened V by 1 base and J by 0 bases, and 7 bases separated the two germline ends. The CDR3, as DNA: TGTGCCAGCAGCTTAGGCAGGGGCTCCTACAATGAGCAGTTCTTC. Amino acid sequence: CASSLGRGSYNEQFF. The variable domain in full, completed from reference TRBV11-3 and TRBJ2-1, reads EAGVVQSPRYKIIEKKQPVAFWCNPISGHNTLYWYLQNLGQGPELLIRYENEEAVDDSQLPKDRFSAERLKGVDSTLKIQPAELGDSAVYLCASSLGRGSYNEQFFGPGTRLTVL.

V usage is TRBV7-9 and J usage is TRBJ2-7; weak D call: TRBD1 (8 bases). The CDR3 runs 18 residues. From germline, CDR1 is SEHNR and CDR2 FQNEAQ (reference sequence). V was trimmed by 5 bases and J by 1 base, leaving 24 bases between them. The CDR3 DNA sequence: TGTGCCAGCAGCCACATATCCCCCGGACAGGGAGGGTCCTACGAGCAGTACTTC. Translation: CASSHISPGQGGSYEQYF.

Written as DNA, the CDR3 is TGTGCCAGCAGTGTCACGACAGGGGTATCCTTCTACGAGCAGTACTTC. It encodes CASSVTTGVSFYEQYF. The V and J genes are TRBV6-1 and TRBJ2-7; 8 nucleotides align to TRBD1. This CDR3 spans 16 amino acids. V gave up 4 bases and J gave up 3 bases; unmatched junction bases: 11. Germline CDR1 MNHNS, CDR2 SASEGT.

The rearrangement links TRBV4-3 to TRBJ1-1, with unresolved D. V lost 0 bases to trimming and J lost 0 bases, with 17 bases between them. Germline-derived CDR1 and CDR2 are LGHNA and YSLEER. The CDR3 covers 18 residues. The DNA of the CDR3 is TGCGCCAGCAGCCAAGAAGCCAGGACTGCTTTCGTGAACACTGAAGCTTTCTTT. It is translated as CASSQEARTAFVNTEAFF.

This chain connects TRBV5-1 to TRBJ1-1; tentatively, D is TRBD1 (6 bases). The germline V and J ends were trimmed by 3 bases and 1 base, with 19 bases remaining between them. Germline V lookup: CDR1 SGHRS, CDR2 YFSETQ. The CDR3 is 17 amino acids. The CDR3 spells CASSSLKTRGGNTEAFF. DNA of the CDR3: TGCGCCAGCAGCTCATTAAAAACCAGGGGTGGGAACACTGAAGCTTTCTTT.

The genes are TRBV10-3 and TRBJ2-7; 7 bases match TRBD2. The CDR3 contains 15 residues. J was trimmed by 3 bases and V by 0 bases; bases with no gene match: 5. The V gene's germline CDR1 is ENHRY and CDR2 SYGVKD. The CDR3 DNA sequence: TGTGCCATCAGTGAGTCGGGAGGGAAGAGCTACGAGCAGTACTTC. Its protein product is CAISESGGKSYEQYF.

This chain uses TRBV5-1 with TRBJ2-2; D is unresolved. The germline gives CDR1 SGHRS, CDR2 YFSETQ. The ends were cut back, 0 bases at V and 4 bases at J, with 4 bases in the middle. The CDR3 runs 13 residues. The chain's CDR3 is CASSLDGTGELFF. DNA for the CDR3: TGCGCCAGCAGCTTGGACGGCACCGGGGAGCTGTTTTTT.